The 12 T cell receptor beta chains given below trace back to one sample, sequenced in a study of cytomegalovirus exposure and HLA in healthy donors. Primers for the PCR totalled 60 Vbeta and 13 Jbeta. Clones were read by immunoSEQ multiplex PCR, and TCRdb kept only the in-frame ones, dropping some. The sample carries 77,000 or so clones, approximately 75% recorded once. Source material: PBMCs. Receptors were obtained from a woman aged 40 to 50 in good health and CMV-seronegative.

The chain joins TRBV27 to TRBJ2-6, with 7 bases aligning to TRBD1. J lost 1 base, V lost 5 bases, and 11 bases had no gene match. This CDR3 contains 18 residues. Germline assignment: CDR1 MNHEY and CDR2 SMNVEV (reference sequence). Here the CDR3 DNA reads TGTGCCAGCAGTCCGTCCGGGACAGCGCCGTCTGGGGCCAACGTCCTGACTTTC. It translates to CASSPSGTAPSGANVLTF.

V usage is TRBV30 and J usage is TRBJ2-2, with D tentatively TRBD1 (7 bases). The V gene lost 3 bases and the J gene lost 7 bases, with 9 bases spanning the gap. Germline V lookup: CDR1 GTSNPN, CDR2 SVGIG (reference sequence). CDR3 size: 12 residues. CDR3 sequence (DNA): TGTGCCTGGAGCCAGGGGGGCGGGGAGCTGTTTTTT. Protein: CAWSQGGGELFF.

This rearrangement joins TRBV4-1 to TRBJ1-2, with 8 bases aligning to TRBD1. Per the germline V gene, CDR1 is MGHRA and CDR2 is YSYEKL. V was pared by 5 bases and J by 6 bases, with 11 bases of the junction left unmatched. The CDR3 runs to 15 residues. The CDR3 DNA reads TGCGCCAGCAGCTACCAGCCAGCAGGGGGCGATGGCTACACCTTC. This encodes CASSYQPAGGDGYTF.

The rearrangement uses TRBV7-9 and TRBJ1-4; unclear D gene. Trimming left V 5 bases short and J 10 bases short, with 11 bases between. Germline loops: CDR1 SEHNR, CDR2 FQNEAQ (reference sequence). CDR3 size: 12 residues. The CDR3 spells CASSATTGKLFF. The CDR3 DNA is TGTGCCAGCAGCGCGACAACCGGAAAACTGTTTTTT.

The table lists this clone with a few counts. The chain links TRBV4-1 to TRBJ1-2; tentatively, D is TRBD1 (5 bases). Germline loops: CDR1 MGHRA, CDR2 YSYEKL. CDR3 size: 17 residues. Trimming left V 3 bases short and J 3 bases short, with 20 bases between. CDR3 nucleotides: TGCGCCAGCAGCCAGAAAGGGGCCCCAGCCACCTACTATGGCTACACCTTC. Protein sequence: CASSQKGAPATYYGYTF.

This clone was detected once. The V and J genes are TRBV5-1 and TRBJ2-5; 9 nucleotides align to TRBD2. CDR3 size: 15 residues. V lost 0 bases and J lost 5; bases outside the gene matches: 5. Germline V lookup: CDR1 SGHRS, CDR2 YFSETQ. CDR3 sequence reads: CASSLVLAGLETQYF. The CDR3 DNA reads TGCGCCAGCAGCTTGGTTCTAGCGGGGTTGGAGACCCAGTACTTC.

This clone was detected once. The genes are TRBV6-5 and TRBJ2-7, with TRBD2 as a possible D gene (5 bases). Trimming left V 6 bases short and J 0 bases short, with 15 bases between. Germline loops: CDR1 MNHEY, CDR2 SVGAGI. This CDR3 is 15 amino acids long. The CDR3 protein is CASRSPGLSSYEQYF. The CDR3 DNA is TGTGCCAGCAGGTCCCCCGGACTCAGCTCCTACGAGCAGTACTTC.

The CDR3: CASSESLAGETQYF. DNA of the CDR3: TGCGCCAGCAGTGAGTCCCTAGCGGGAGAGACCCAGTACTTC. This chain uses TRBV10-2 with TRBJ2-5, with 8 bases matching TRBD2. The germline gives CDR1 WSHSY, CDR2 SAAADI. The CDR3 is 14 residues long. After removal of 0 bases from V and 4 bases from J, the junction contained 1 base not matched to a gene.

The rearrangement uses TRBV11-2 and TRBJ1-5; no clear D. Per germline, CDR1 SGHAT and CDR2 FQNNGV. CDR3 length: 13 amino acids. The ends were cut back, 5 bases at V and 5 bases at J, with 10 bases in the middle. The CDR3 loop is CASSVGRDQPQHF. In DNA form, the CDR3 reads TGTGCCAGCAGCGTTGGGAGAGATCAGCCCCAGCATTTT.

The rearrangement links TRBV28 to TRBJ2-2; 9 bases map to TRBD2. Germline values: CDR1 MDHEN, CDR2 SYDVKM. V shed 7 bases, J shed 6 bases, and the junction held 9 bases outside the gene matches. The CDR3 loop spans 15 amino acids. The CDR3 coding sequence is TGTGCCAGCACCGACTATAGCGGGAGCCCCGGGGAGCTGTTTTTT. Its protein product is CASTDYSGSPGELFF.

The chain uses TRBV27 and TRBJ1-1; TRBD1 aligns across 9 bases. The germline V gene has CDR1 MNHEY and CDR2 SMNVEV (reference sequence). V lost 5 bases, J lost 4 bases, and 5 bases stayed unmatched. CDR3 length equals 14 residues. The CDR3 nucleotides are TGTGCCAGCAGTCGGGACAGGGCTAGCACTGAAGCTTTCTTT. Translated, it gives CASSRDRASTEAFF.

The gene calls are TRBV7-6 and TRBJ1-5; maybe TRBD1 (6 bases). The ends were cut back, 5 bases at V and 3 bases at J, with 11 bases in the middle. This CDR3 is 14 amino acids long. Germline V lookup: CDR1 SGHVS, CDR2 FNYEAQ. The CDR3 bases are TGTGCCAGCAGCCAGGACAGCGTCAATCAGCCCCAGCATTTT. Translation: CASSQDSVNQPQHF.